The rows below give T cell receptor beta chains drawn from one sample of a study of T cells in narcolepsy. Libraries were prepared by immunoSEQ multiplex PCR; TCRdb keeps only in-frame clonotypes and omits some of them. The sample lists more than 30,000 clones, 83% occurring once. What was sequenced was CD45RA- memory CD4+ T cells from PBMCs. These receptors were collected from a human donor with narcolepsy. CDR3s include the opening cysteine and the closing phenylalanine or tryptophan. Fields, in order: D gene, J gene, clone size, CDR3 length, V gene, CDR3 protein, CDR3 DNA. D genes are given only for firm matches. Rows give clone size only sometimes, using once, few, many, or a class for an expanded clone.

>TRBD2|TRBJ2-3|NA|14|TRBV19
CASRLAGDTDTQYF
TGTGCCAGTCGACTAGCGGGAGACACAGATACGCAGTATTTT
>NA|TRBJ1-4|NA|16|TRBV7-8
CASSPRLADTNEKLFF
TGTGCCAGCAGCCCAAGGTTGGCAGACACTAATGAAAAACTGTTTTTT
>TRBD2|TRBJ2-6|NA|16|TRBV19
CASSRRGDSGANVLTF
TGTGCCAGTAGTAGGCGGGGGGACTCTGGGGCCAACGTCCTGACTTTC
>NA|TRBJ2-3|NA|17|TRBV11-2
CASSLVLGGRGTDTQYF
TGTGCCAGCAGCTTAGTTTTGGGGGGGCGAGGAACAGATACGCAGTATTTT
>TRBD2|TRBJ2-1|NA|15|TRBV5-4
CASSIKRGNYNEQFF
TGTGCCAGCAGCATTAAGCGGGGGAATTACAATGAGCAGTTCTTC
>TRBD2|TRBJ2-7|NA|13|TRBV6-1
CASNQAGGNEQYF
TGTGCCAGCAACCAAGCGGGGGGGAACGAGCAGTACTTC
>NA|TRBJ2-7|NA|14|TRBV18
CASSPPSGFSEQYF
TGTGCCAGCTCACCACCAAGCGGGTTCTCCGAGCAGTACTTC
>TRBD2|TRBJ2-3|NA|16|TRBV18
CASSSTSGVNTDTQYF
TGTGCCAGCTCATCTACTAGCGGGGTTAACACAGATACGCAGTATTTT
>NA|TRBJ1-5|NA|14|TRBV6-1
CASADSQPNQPQHF
TGTGCCAGCGCAGACAGCCAACCCAATCAGCCCCAGCATTTT
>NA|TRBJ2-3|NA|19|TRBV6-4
CASSDGPQTIADHTDTQYF
TGTGCCAGCAGTGATGGCCCCCAAACTATAGCGGATCATACAGATACGCAGTATTTT
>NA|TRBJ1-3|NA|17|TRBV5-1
CASSLVPPTGGGNTIYF
TGCGCCAGCAGCTTGGTGCCCCCGACAGGAGGAGGAAACACCATATATTTT
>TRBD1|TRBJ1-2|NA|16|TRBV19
CASSRLGQGQNYGYTF
TGTGCCAGTAGTAGATTGGGGCAGGGACAGAACTATGGCTACACCTTC
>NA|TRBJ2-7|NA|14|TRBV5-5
CASSRTDNSYEQYF
TGTGCCAGCAGCCGCACAGACAACTCCTACGAGCAGTACTTC
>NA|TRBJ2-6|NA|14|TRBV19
CASRPDSGANVLTF
TGTGCCAGTAGACCAGACTCTGGGGCCAACGTCCTGACTTTC
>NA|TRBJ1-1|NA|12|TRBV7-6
CASSLVATEAFF
TGTGCCAGCAGCTTAGTCGCCACTGAAGCTTTCTTT
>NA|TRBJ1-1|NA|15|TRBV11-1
CASSPTPRQVTSSFF
TGTGCCAGCAGCCCTACTCCTCGACAGGTAACGTCGTCTTTCTTT
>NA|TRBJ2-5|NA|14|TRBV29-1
CSVEWLAYQETQYF
TGCAGCGTTGAATGGCTAGCCTACCAAGAGACCCAGTACTTC
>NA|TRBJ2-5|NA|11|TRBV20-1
CSARPVETQYF
TGCAGTGCTAGACCCGTTGAGACCCAGTACTTC
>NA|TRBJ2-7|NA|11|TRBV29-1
CSVSSSYEQYF
TGCAGCGTTTCCTCCTCCTACGAGCAGTACTTC
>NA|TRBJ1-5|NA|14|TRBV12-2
CASRLAIPNQPQHF
TGTGCAAGTCGCTTAGCAATCCCAAATCAGCCCCAGCATTTT
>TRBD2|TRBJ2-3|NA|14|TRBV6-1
CASSGGGATDTQYF
TGTGCCAGCAGTGGCGGGGGAGCTACAGATACGCAGTATTTT
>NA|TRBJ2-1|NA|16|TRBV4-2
CASSQSGQSSYNEQFF
TGTGCCAGCAGCCAATCTGGTCAAAGCTCCTACAATGAGCAGTTCTTC
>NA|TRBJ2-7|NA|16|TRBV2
CASSEGGGGKSYEQYF
TGTGCCAGCAGTGAAGGGGGAGGGGGGAAGTCCTACGAGCAGTACTTC
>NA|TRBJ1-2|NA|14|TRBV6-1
CASSEFGGQMGYTF
TGTGCCAGCAGTGAATTTGGGGGGCAGATGGGCTACACCTTC
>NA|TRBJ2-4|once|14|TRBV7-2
CASSSGTLKNIQYF
TGTGCCAGCAGCTCGGGGACCCTTAAAAACATTCAGTACTTC
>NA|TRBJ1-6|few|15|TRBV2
CASSETGLANSPLHF
TGTGCCAGCAGTGAAACGGGACTGGCAAATTCACCCCTCCACTTT
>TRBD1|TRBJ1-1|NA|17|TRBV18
CASSPGQGFGKNTEAFF
TGTGCCAGCTCGCCGGGACAGGGGTTTGGTAAGAACACTGAAGCTTTCTTT
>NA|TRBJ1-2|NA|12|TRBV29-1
CSATGSTGGYTF
TGCAGCGCCACAGGGAGTACGGGTGGCTACACCTTC
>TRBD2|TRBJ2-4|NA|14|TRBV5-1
CASSTDPGLVSQYF
TGCGCCAGCAGCACCGATCCGGGACTAGTGAGTCAGTACTTC
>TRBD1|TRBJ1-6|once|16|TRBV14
CASSHGTGVRNSPLHF
TGTGCCAGCAGCCATGGGACAGGGGTGCGGAATTCACCCCTCCACTTT
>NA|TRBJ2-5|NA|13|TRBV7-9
CASSRIFGETQYF
TGTGCCAGCAGCCGAATTTTTGGGGAGACCCAGTACTTC
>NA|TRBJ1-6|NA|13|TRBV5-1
CASTPGAKSPLHF
TGCGCCAGCACCCCGGGGGCTAAATCACCCCTCCACTTT
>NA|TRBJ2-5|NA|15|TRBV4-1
CASSQADRLQETQYF
TGCGCCAGCAGCCAAGCCGACAGACTCCAAGAGACCCAGTACTTC
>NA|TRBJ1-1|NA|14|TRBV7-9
CVSSHNHKNTEAFF
TGTGTCAGCAGCCACAATCATAAGAACACTGAAGCTTTCTTT
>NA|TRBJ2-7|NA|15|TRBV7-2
CASSKQQGEGYEQYF
TGTGCCAGCAGCAAACAACAGGGGGAGGGGTACGAGCAGTACTTC
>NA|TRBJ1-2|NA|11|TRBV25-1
CASSERYGYTF
TGTGCCAGCAGTGAAAGGTATGGCTACACCTTC
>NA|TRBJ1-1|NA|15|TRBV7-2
CASRVQGLMNTEAFF
TGTGCCAGCAGGGTTCAAGGGTTGATGAACACTGAAGCTTTCTTT
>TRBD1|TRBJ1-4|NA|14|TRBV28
CASHPPGGGGKLFF
TGTGCCAGCCATCCCCCAGGGGGCGGGGGAAAACTGTTTTTT
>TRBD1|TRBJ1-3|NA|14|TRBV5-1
CASSFRGQGNTIYF
TGCGCCAGCAGCTTCAGGGGGCAAGGAAACACCATATATTTT
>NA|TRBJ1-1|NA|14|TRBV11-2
CASSFRGRNTEAFF
TGTGCCAGCAGCTTTAGGGGAAGGAACACTGAAGCTTTCTTT
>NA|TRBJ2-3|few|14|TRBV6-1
CASNEGGPVDTQYF
TGTGCCAGCAACGAGGGGGGGCCAGTGGATACGCAGTATTTT
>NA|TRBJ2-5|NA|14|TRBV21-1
CASTEGPLQETQYF
TGTGCCAGCACCGAGGGCCCCTTACAAGAGACCCAGTACTTC
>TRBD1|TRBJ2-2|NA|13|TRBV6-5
CASRDRDTGELFF
TGTGCCAGCAGGGACAGGGACACCGGGGAGCTGTTTTTT
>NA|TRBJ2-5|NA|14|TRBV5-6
CASRPNGGQETQYF
TGTGCCAGCAGGCCCAACGGGGGCCAAGAGACCCAGTACTTC
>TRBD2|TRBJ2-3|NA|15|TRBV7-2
CASSLRRGGTDTQYF
TGTGCCAGCAGCTTAAGACGGGGGGGCACAGATACGCAGTATTTT
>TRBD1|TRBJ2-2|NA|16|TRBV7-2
CASSFTGGSNTGELFF
TGTGCCAGCAGCTTCACAGGGGGCTCGAACACCGGGGAGCTGTTTTTT